The sequence of this T cell receptor (beta chain) was determined in a study of monozygotic twins with inflammatory bowel disease. TCRdb re-analyzed the 5' RACE reads; it lists each CDR3 protein once, without DNA. The repertoire table contains fewer than 550,000 distinct CDR3 sequences. The CDR3 consists of 14 residues. Germline V gene lookup returns CDR1 SGHRS and CDR2 YFSETQ. The TCR was taken from a human donor with ulcerative colitis or Crohn's disease, or a healthy co-twin of an affected twin (not recorded which). The chain employs TRBV5-1 and TRBJ2-7; the TRBD1 assignment by TCRdb is unverifiable without DNA. Sequenced material: blood. The CDR3 sequence is CASSLGGARDEQYF.